This entry features one TCR beta chain sequence. Generated by immunoSEQ multiplex PCR, the TCRdb table keeps only in-frame clones and is missing some. The table shows over 150,000 clones, with 80% to 95% occurring only once. The sample belongs to a study of T cell responses to AZD1222 COVID-19 vaccine. The V gene end was trimmed by 5 bases and the J gene end by 3 bases; junction bases not matched to a gene: 5. CDR3 length equals 16 residues. From germline, CDR1 is MNHEY and CDR2 SMNVEV (reference sequence). This sample comprised peripheral blood, obtained 28 days after the second dose of the MenACWY control vaccine. This TCR derives from an adult who received the MenACWY meningococcal vaccine as a control. The chain employs TRBV27 and TRBJ1-6; 9 bases line up with TRBD1. The CDR3 sequence is CASSRTGALYNSPLHF. CDR3 in DNA: TGTGCCAGCAGTCGGACAGGGGCCCTCTATAATTCACCCCTCCACTTT.